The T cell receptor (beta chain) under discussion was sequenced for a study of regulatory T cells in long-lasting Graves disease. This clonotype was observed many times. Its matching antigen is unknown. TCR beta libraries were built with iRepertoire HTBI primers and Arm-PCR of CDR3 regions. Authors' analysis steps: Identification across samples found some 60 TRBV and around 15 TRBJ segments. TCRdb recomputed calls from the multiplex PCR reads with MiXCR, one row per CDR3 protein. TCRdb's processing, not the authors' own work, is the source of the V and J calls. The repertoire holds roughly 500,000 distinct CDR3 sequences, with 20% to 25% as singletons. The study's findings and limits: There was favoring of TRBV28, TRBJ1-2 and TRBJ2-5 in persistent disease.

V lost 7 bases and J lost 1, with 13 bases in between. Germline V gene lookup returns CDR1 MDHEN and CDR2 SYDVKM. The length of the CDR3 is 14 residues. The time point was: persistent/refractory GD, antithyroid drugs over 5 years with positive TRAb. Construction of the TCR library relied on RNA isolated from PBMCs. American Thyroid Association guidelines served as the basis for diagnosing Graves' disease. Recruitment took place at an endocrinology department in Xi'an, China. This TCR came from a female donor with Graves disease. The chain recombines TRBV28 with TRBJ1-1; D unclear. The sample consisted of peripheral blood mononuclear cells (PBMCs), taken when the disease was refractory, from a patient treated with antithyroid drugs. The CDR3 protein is CASTSLGENTEAFF. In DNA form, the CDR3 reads TGTGCCAGCACCTCCCTTGGGGAGAACACTGAAGCTTTCTTT.